These T cell receptor beta chains were read from a single sample in a study of control samples from healthy donors and cancer patients. Sequencing was performed with immunoSEQ multiplex PCR; in TCRdb, only in-frame clones are kept and a portion is missing. The repertoire holds 30,000 to 35,000 clones, with 86% as singletons. The sample was PBMCs. These receptors all stem from a middle-aged woman with lung cancer. The CDR3 runs from the conserved cysteine through the conserved F or W. Fields, in order: V gene, J gene, D gene, clone size, CDR3 DNA, CDR3 protein. The D gene is left open where the match is weak. A clone size is listed for some rows: how often the clone was seen (once, few, many), or a class if it is expanded.

V: TRBV28
J: TRBJ1-4
D: TRBD1
size: .
DNA: TGTGCCAGCAGTTGGACAGGGCCGGATGAAAAACTGTTTTTT
CDR3: CASSWTGPDEKLFF

V: TRBV7-3
J: TRBJ2-2
D: .
size: .
DNA: TGTGCCAGCAGTGTCGAGGGGAACACCGGGGAGCTGTTTTTT
CDR3: CASSVEGNTGELFF

V: TRBV2
J: TRBJ1-3
D: TRBD1
size: .
DNA: TGTGCCAGAAGACAGGGGGCGCGAGGAAACACCATATATTTT
CDR3: CARRQGARGNTIYF

V: TRBV25-1
J: TRBJ1-1
D: .
size: .
DNA: TGTGCCAGCAGTGATGAGGTTACTGAAGCTTTCTTT
CDR3: CASSDEVTEAFF

V: TRBV4-2
J: TRBJ1-3
D: .
size: .
DNA: TGTGCCAGCAGCCAAGATCCTACAGGGCTGGCTGGAAACACCATATATTTT
CDR3: CASSQDPTGLAGNTIYF

V: TRBV12-3/TRBV12-4
J: TRBJ2-2
D: .
size: .
DNA: TGTGCCAGCAGTTATGTCCTGTCCGGGGAGCTGTTTTTT
CDR3: CASSYVLSGELFF

V: TRBV7-2
J: TRBJ1-2
D: .
size: few
DNA: TGTGCCAGCAGCTTAGCGCACGGGGGCAGCGGCTACACCTTC
CDR3: CASSLAHGGSGYTF

V: TRBV19
J: TRBJ1-2
D: .
size: .
DNA: TGTGCCAGTAGTATAGATCCACTCGAGAACTATGGCTACACCTTC
CDR3: CASSIDPLENYGYTF

V: TRBV9
J: TRBJ2-7
D: .
size: .
DNA: TGTGCCAGCAGCGCCGAGGACATACTAGGGGGGGTTACCTACGAGCAGTACTTC
CDR3: CASSAEDILGGVTYEQYF

V: TRBV3-1/TRBV3-2
J: TRBJ2-7
D: TRBD1
size: .
DNA: TGTGCCAGCAGCCAGAGGACAGGGTCCTACGAGCAGTACTTC
CDR3: CASSQRTGSYEQYF

V: TRBV4-1
J: TRBJ2-3
D: .
size: .
DNA: TGCGCCAGCAGCCAAGAAGATCAGATAGTGGATACGCAGTATTTT
CDR3: CASSQEDQIVDTQYF

V: TRBV6-5
J: TRBJ1-5
D: .
size: .
DNA: TGTGCCAGCAGGGATAGCAATCAGCCCCAGCATTTT
CDR3: CASRDSNQPQHF

V: TRBV4-3
J: TRBJ1-2
D: .
size: .
DNA: TGCGCCAGCAGCCAAGGGGGATCCCTCAGGAACAACTATGGCTACACCTTC
CDR3: CASSQGGSLRNNYGYTF

V: TRBV7-8
J: TRBJ2-7
D: .
size: .
DNA: TGTGCCAGCAGCTTAGATAGGCAGTACTTC
CDR3: CASSLDRQYF

V: TRBV4-3
J: TRBJ2-7
D: TRBD1
size: .
DNA: TGCGCCAGCAGCCAAGATGAAGCAGGGGGCTACGAGCAGTACTTC
CDR3: CASSQDEAGGYEQYF

V: TRBV30
J: TRBJ2-1
D: TRBD2
size: .
DNA: TGTGCCCCGGCGGGAGACAATGAGCAGTTCTTC
CDR3: CAPAGDNEQFF

V: TRBV7-9
J: TRBJ2-5
D: .
size: .
DNA: TGTGCCAGCAGCCCAGACTTCGGGCGAGAGACCCAGTACTTC
CDR3: CASSPDFGRETQYF

V: TRBV4-3
J: TRBJ2-1
D: .
size: .
DNA: TGCGCCAGCAGCCTTGGACGGACGTCGAATGAGCAGTTCTTC
CDR3: CASSLGRTSNEQFF

V: TRBV6-5
J: TRBJ2-7
D: TRBD1
size: few
DNA: TGTGCCAGCAGCCAGAGGACAGGGGGCTACGAGCAGTACTTC
CDR3: CASSQRTGGYEQYF

V: TRBV11-3
J: TRBJ2-3
D: .
size: .
DNA: TGTGCCAGCAGCTTAGATCTGCCCACAGATACGCAGTATTTT
CDR3: CASSLDLPTDTQYF

V: TRBV2
J: TRBJ2-5
D: TRBD2
size: .
DNA: TGTGCCAGCAGTGAGGAACTAGCGGGGGGTCGGGAGACCCAGTACTTC
CDR3: CASSEELAGGRETQYF

V: TRBV6-1
J: TRBJ2-7
D: TRBD2
size: few
DNA: TGTGCCAGCAGTGAAAAGACTAGCGGGGGAGGCGAGCAGTACTTC
CDR3: CASSEKTSGGGEQYF

V: TRBV11-2
J: TRBJ1-5
D: .
size: .
DNA: TGTGCCAGCAGCCCTCGGGAGGGCGAGACCCAGCATTTT
CDR3: CASSPREGETQHF

V: TRBV6-5
J: TRBJ2-1
D: .
size: .
DNA: TGTGCCACCGGGGGTGGGAACAATGAGCAGTTCTTC
CDR3: CATGGGNNEQFF

V: TRBV30
J: TRBJ2-3
D: TRBD1
size: .
DNA: TGTGCCTGGAGTGTTGGGACAGGGGACGCAGATACGCAGTATTTT
CDR3: CAWSVGTGDADTQYF

V: TRBV7-9
J: TRBJ1-2
D: .
size: .
DNA: TGTGCCAGCAGCTTCGGGGATGGGGGCTACACCTTC
CDR3: CASSFGDGGYTF

V: TRBV27
J: TRBJ1-5
D: .
size: .
DNA: TGTGCCAGCAGGAAAGAGGGTAATAGCAATCAGCCCCAGCATTTT
CDR3: CASRKEGNSNQPQHF

V: TRBV14
J: TRBJ2-7
D: TRBD1
size: .
DNA: TGTGCCAGCAGCCAAACGAGGACAGGGTTTACCTACGAGCAGTACTTC
CDR3: CASSQTRTGFTYEQYF

V: TRBV18
J: TRBJ2-5
D: TRBD2
size: .
DNA: TGTGCCAGCTCACCCGGGACTAGCGGAGGAGGGGAGACCCAGTACTTC
CDR3: CASSPGTSGGGETQYF

V: TRBV30
J: TRBJ2-1
D: .
size: .
DNA: TGTGCCTGGAGTGTAGATGCCCGTCCGGGGAATGAGCAGTTCTTC
CDR3: CAWSVDARPGNEQFF

V: TRBV10-3
J: TRBJ1-5
D: .
size: .
DNA: TGTGCCTCTCGAGGGGAGGGCGGCCAGCCCCAGCATTTT
CDR3: CASRGEGGQPQHF

V: TRBV30
J: TRBJ1-3
D: .
size: .
DNA: TGTGCCTGGAGTTTCCTCTCTGGAAACACCATATATTTT
CDR3: CAWSFLSGNTIYF

V: TRBV3-1/TRBV3-2
J: TRBJ1-2
D: TRBD1
size: .
DNA: TGTGCCAGCAGCCAACAGGGGGCTGGCTATGGCTACACCTTC
CDR3: CASSQQGAGYGYTF

V: TRBV28
J: TRBJ1-2
D: .
size: .
DNA: TGTGCCAGCCGCGCAGGGGTTTTAATCTATGGCTACACCTTC
CDR3: CASRAGVLIYGYTF

V: TRBV5-6
J: TRBJ1-2
D: .
size: .
DNA: TGTGCCAGCAGCTTGCCCGTCGCCAACTATGGCTACACCTTC
CDR3: CASSLPVANYGYTF

V: TRBV4-2
J: TRBJ2-5
D: .
size: once
DNA: TGTGCCAGCAGCCTACGGGAGACCCAGTACTTC
CDR3: CASSLRETQYF

V: TRBV5-1
J: TRBJ1-4
D: .
size: .
DNA: TGCGCCAGCAGCTCCGGGACGGTCGCAACTAATGAAAAACTGTTTTTT
CDR3: CASSSGTVATNEKLFF

V: TRBV28
J: TRBJ2-7
D: .
size: .
DNA: TGTGCCAGCAGCACCCGGAGGTACGAGCAGTACTTC
CDR3: CASSTRRYEQYF

V: TRBV19
J: TRBJ2-2
D: .
size: .
DNA: TGTGCCAGTAGTTGGGACACCGGGGAGCTGTTTTTT
CDR3: CASSWDTGELFF

V: TRBV28
J: TRBJ1-2
D: .
size: .
DNA: TGTGCCAGCAGTGGGGGAACCGATGGCTACACCTTC
CDR3: CASSGGTDGYTF

V: TRBV10-3
J: TRBJ2-4
D: .
size: .
DNA: TGTGCCATCGGTCGGGGCCCTGGGAACATTCAGTACTTC
CDR3: CAIGRGPGNIQYF

V: TRBV11-2
J: TRBJ2-1
D: .
size: .
DNA: TGTGCCAGCAGCCTTGGCCATGAGCAGTTCTTC
CDR3: CASSLGHEQFF

V: TRBV9
J: TRBJ2-6
D: .
size: .
DNA: TGTGCCAGCAGCTATGGGACAGCCCAGGGAGGAATTTCTGGGGCCAACGTCCTGACTTTC
CDR3: CASSYGTAQGGISGANVLTF

V: TRBV6-2/TRBV6-3
J: TRBJ2-7
D: .
size: .
DNA: TGTGCCAGCAGTTACTCGAGAACCTCCGAGCAGTACTTC
CDR3: CASSYSRTSEQYF

V: TRBV14
J: TRBJ1-3
D: .
size: once
DNA: TGTGCCAGCAGCCAAGGCCGGGGCCCCTCCTCTGGAAACACCATATATTTT
CDR3: CASSQGRGPSSGNTIYF

V: TRBV24-1
J: TRBJ2-3
D: TRBD1
size: .
DNA: TGTGCCACCAGTGACCTCGACAGGGGTTGGCAAGGCGATACGCAGTATTTT
CDR3: CATSDLDRGWQGDTQYF

V: TRBV25-1
J: TRBJ1-4
D: .
size: .
DNA: TGTGCCAGCTCGGGGGGAGCATACGAAAAACTGTTTTTT
CDR3: CASSGGAYEKLFF

V: TRBV7-9
J: TRBJ1-2
D: TRBD1
size: .
DNA: TGTGCCAGCAGTTCCGGGACAGCCTATGGCTACACCTTC
CDR3: CASSSGTAYGYTF

V: TRBV7-3
J: TRBJ2-1
D: .
size: .
DNA: TGTGCCAGCAGCCCCCGGGCGTCCAACTACAATGAGCAGTTCTTC
CDR3: CASSPRASNYNEQFF

V: TRBV28
J: TRBJ2-7
D: .
size: .
DNA: TGTGCCAGCATCGACCCGGTAGGCGGCTACGAGCAGTACTTC
CDR3: CASIDPVGGYEQYF